This T cell receptor (beta chain) is drawn from a study of post-analysis software for immune sequencing data. Notes on the study in general: A significant reduction in normalized Chao1 diversity was observed in multiple sclerosis patients versus controls.

Libraries were made from TCR beta cDNA, and they carried unique molecular identifiers. TCRdb re-called the PCR reads through MiXCR, storing one row per CDR3 protein. The sample includes 150,000 to 200,000 distinct CDR3 sequences, about 32% of them seen just once. There are many counts of this clonotype. Its cognate antigen is unknown. The sequencing input was blood. This receptor was identified in a girl aged 5-17 years with multiple sclerosis.

Written as DNA, the CDR3 is TGTGCCAGCAGCGCTGGACTAGCGGGAGCATATACCTACAATGAGCAGTTCTTC. Protein product: CASSAGLAGAYTYNEQFF. This chain connects TRBV9 to TRBJ2-1; TRBD2 matches at 13 bases. Germline CDR1 is SGDLS and CDR2 is YYNGEE. V was clipped by 3 bases and J by 2 bases; unmatched bases: 8. The CDR3 length is 18 residues.